The TCR beta chain under discussion was sequenced for a study of T cell responses to AZD1222 COVID-19 vaccine. General observations from the study: Seropositivity was recorded at baseline in only 6 or 7 AZD1222 recipients. Spike-specific TCR breadth rose after two AZD1222 doses, and depth rose as well.

Only in-frame clones appear in the TCRdb table, and some are missing; sequencing was by immunoSEQ multiplex PCR. The sample has over 110,000 clones; about 93% are singletons. The CDR3 is 14 residues long. The ends lost 6 bases at V and 5 bases at J; junction bases unmatched: 4. The germline V gene encodes CDR1 MNHEY and CDR2 SVGAGI. Points on this clone: The antigen is not known.

The sequencing used peripheral blood, collected on day 0 of AZD1222 vaccination. This clonotype was obtained from an adult in good health. This chain uses TRBV6-5 with TRBJ2-2; 9 bases are a match to TRBD1. This chain's CDR3 is CASRAGQGTGELFF. The CDR3 nucleotides read TGTGCCAGCAGAGCGGGACAGGGAACCGGGGAGCTGTTTTTT.